The next 28 T cell receptor beta chains were all read from a single sample in a study of blood T cell repertoires in COVID-19. The protocol was immunoSEQ multiplex PCR, while the TCRdb copy is restricted to in-frame clones and leaves out a portion. The data contain about 120,000 clones, 83% of them singletons. Material for sequencing was peripheral blood. All receptors derive from a man aged 25-40 years with acute or convalescent COVID-19.

The sample holds a few counts of this clone. V and J are TRBV5-5 and TRBJ1-1; TRBD1 matches at 8 bases. Per the germline V gene, CDR1 is SGHKS and CDR2 is YYEKEE (reference sequence). This CDR3 has 15 residues. The junction had 12 bases not matched to a gene; V was cut back by 5 bases and J by 6 bases. In DNA form, the CDR3 reads TGTGCCAGCAGTTTTAATCTTGACAGGGGCCCTGAAGCTTTCTTT. It yields the protein CASSFNLDRGPEAFF.

The chain uses TRBV14 and TRBJ1-4; D is unclear. Between the trimmed V and J ends, which lost 6 bases and 7 bases, there was a span of 9 bases. The germline V gene has CDR1 SGHDN and CDR2 FVKESK. The CDR3 runs to 12 residues. The CDR3 DNA sequence: TGTGCCAGCAGTCGAGATAGTGAAAAACTGTTTTTT. This encodes CASSRDSEKLFF.

This clone was seen a single time. The CDR3 spells CASSSGTTNTGELFF. CDR3 sequence (DNA): TGTGCCAGCAGCTCCGGGACAACGAACACCGGGGAGCTGTTTTTT. V and J are TRBV11-2 and TRBJ2-2, with D perhaps TRBD1 (6 bases). Trimming cost V 4 bases and J 0 bases, with 9 bases left between them. CDR1 and CDR2 from the germline V gene are SGHAT and FQNNGV. The CDR3 spans 15 residues.

The chain has TRBV7-9 and TRBJ1-2; 8 positions agree with TRBD1. The CDR3 length is 14 residues. Germline loops: CDR1 SEHNR, CDR2 FQNEAQ (reference sequence). Losses at the gene ends were 2 bases for V and 4 bases for J; bases not matched to a gene: 3. The chain's CDR3 is CASSLPGGGYGYTF. CDR3 nucleotide sequence: TGTGCCAGCAGCTTACCAGGGGGCGGCTATGGCTACACCTTC.

The J gene is TRBJ2-1, the V gene TRBV4-2, with TRBD2 matching 9 bases. This CDR3 has 17 residues. The V gene's germline CDR1 is LGHNA and CDR2 YNFKEQ. Losses at the gene ends were 0 bases for V and 9 bases for J; bases not matched to a gene: 12. CDR3 sequence: CASSQEVGGGAGSEQFF. The CDR3 bases are TGTGCCAGCAGCCAAGAGGTTGGCGGGGGGGCTGGAAGTGAGCAGTTCTTC.

The rearrangement uses TRBV6-5 and TRBJ2-5, with TRBD2 matching over 9 bases. Germline-derived CDR1 and CDR2 are MNHEY and SVGAGI. The CDR3 extends over 14 amino acids. V was clipped by 5 bases and J by 5 bases; unmatched bases: 6. The CDR3 DNA is TGTGCCAGCAGTCGGCGGGGGGGTGCGGAGACCCAGTACTTC. Encoded protein: CASSRRGGAETQYF.

This clone was found once. V usage is TRBV2 and J usage is TRBJ2-7; 7 positions agree with TRBD1. This CDR3 region has 14 residues. The J segment lost 4 bases and the V segment lost 3 bases, leaving 6 bases of the junction unmatched. Germline lookup yields CDR1 SNHLY and CDR2 FYNNEI. CDR3 DNA sequence: TGTGCCAGCAGTGATAGGGGCAGGGGGTACGAGCAGTACTTC. Translated: CASSDRGRGYEQYF.

J is TRBJ2-3 and V is TRBV4-1; possible D gene TRBD2, 6 bases. Deletions cut 0 bases from V and 0 bases from J, with 10 bases between. CDR1 is MGHRA and CDR2 is YSYEKL in the germline V gene. The CDR3 has 16 amino acids. The CDR3 loop reads CASSQETGLSTDTQYF. The CDR3 region has the DNA TGCGCCAGCAGCCAAGAAACGGGACTCAGCACAGATACGCAGTATTTT.

A single count supports this clone. This chain connects TRBV6-5 to TRBJ1-1; 7 positions agree with TRBD1. The junction had 4 bases not matched to a gene; V was cut back by 6 bases and J by 3 bases. Germline V gene data show CDR1 as MNHEY and CDR2 as SVGAGI. CDR3 length: 13 residues. The DNA of the CDR3 is TGTGCCAGCAGAGCAGGGGGAGACACTGAAGCTTTCTTT. Translated, it gives CASRAGGDTEAFF.

This chain connects TRBV7-6 to TRBJ2-1; D might be TRBD1 (6 bases). CDR1 is SGHVS, CDR2 FNYEAQ, per germline. The V gene lost 1 base and the J gene lost 1 base, with 8 bases spanning the gap. There are 15 residues in the CDR3. CDR3 sequence (DNA): TGTGCCAGCAGCTTAGAGGGGGAATCCTACAATGAGCAGTTCTTC. Amino acid sequence: CASSLEGESYNEQFF.

The chain joins TRBV2 to TRBJ2-5, with 11 bases fitting TRBD1. The CDR3 runs to 15 residues. The V segment lost 8 bases and the J segment 3 bases; nucleotides outside the gene matches: 8. Germline assignment: CDR1 SNHLY and CDR2 FYNNEI. This CDR3 is CASGQGALLKETQYF. The DNA for the CDR3 is TGTGCCAGCGGACAGGGGGCCCTCCTAAAAGAGACCCAGTACTTC.

DNA for the CDR3: TGTGCCAGCAGTCTTGACAGAGACCCCTCCTACGAGCAGTACGTC. Its protein is CASSLDRDPSYEQYV. The chain employs TRBV7-2 and TRBJ2-7; D possibly corresponds to TRBD1 (5 bases). Trimming stripped 6 bases from V and 0 bases from J, with 15 bases between. CDR1 is SGHTA, CDR2 FQGNSA, per germline. The CDR3 spans 15 residues.

The gene calls are TRBV7-3 and TRBJ2-1; TRBD2 matches 9 bases. The CDR3 sequence is 15 residues long. The V segment lost 5 bases and the J segment 7 bases; nucleotides outside the gene matches: 9. Germline CDR1 SGHTA, CDR2 FQGTGA. CDR3 region: CASSPGSGSGNEQFF. For the CDR3, the DNA is TGTGCCAGCAGCCCAGGTAGCGGGAGTGGAAATGAGCAGTTCTTC.

The V call is TRBV5-1, the J call TRBJ2-2; 8 bases are a match to TRBD1. With V trimmed by 6 bases and J by 1 base, 5 bases remained unmatched. Germline CDR1 SGHRS, CDR2 YFSETQ. This CDR3 is 15 amino acids long. The CDR3, as DNA: TGCGCCAGCACCCCGGGACAGGTGAACACCGGGGAGCTGTTTTTT. It is translated as CASTPGQVNTGELFF.

V gene TRBV5-4 combines with J gene TRBJ1-6; unclear D gene. CDR1 and CDR2 from the germline V gene are SGHNT and YYREEE (reference sequence). Trimming shortened V by 6 bases and J by 5 bases, and 15 bases separated the two germline ends. The CDR3 is 15 amino acids. The CDR3 DNA reads as TGTGCCAGCAAAACCACGGGTATCAATAATTCACCCCTCCACTTT. As protein: CASKTTGINNSPLHF. The entire variable domain, with the rest obtained from reference TRBV5-4 and TRBJ1-6, is as follows: ETGVTQSPTHLIKTRGQQVTLRCSSQSGHNTVSWYQQALGQGPQFIFQYYREEENGRGNFPPRFSGLQFPNYSSELNVNALELDDSALYLCASKTTGINNSPLHFGNGTRLTVT.

The V gene is TRBV19, the J gene TRBJ1-5; 8 bases are a match to TRBD1. V trimming: 1 base; J trimming: 2 bases; junction bases outside the gene matches: 4. The CDR3 extends over 16 amino acids. Looked up from germline, CDR1 is LNHDA and CDR2 is SQIVND (reference sequence). The CDR3 nucleotides are TGTGCCAGTAGTATAGTGCAGGGGGCAGGCAATCAGCCCCAGCATTTT. Its translation is CASSIVQGAGNQPQHF.

The chain has TRBV4-2 and TRBJ1-2; 7 bases align to TRBD1. The germline V gene encodes CDR1 LGHNA and CDR2 YNFKEQ. J gave up 5 bases and V 4 bases, and 10 bases lay outside the gene matches. The CDR3 has 15 residues. The CDR3 bases are TGTGCCAGCAGCCCAGGGGGGCAGGGGGTGTATGGCTACACCTTC. This translates into CASSPGGQGVYGYTF.

The chain couples TRBV4-2 to TRBJ2-7, with TRBD2 matching 11 bases. Germline V gene lookup returns CDR1 LGHNA and CDR2 YNFKEQ. The CDR3 spans 16 residues. The V gene end was trimmed by 3 bases and the J gene end by 5 bases; junction bases not matched to a gene: 9. The CDR3 reads CASSQDTSGGVHEQYF. The CDR3 DNA sequence: TGTGCCAGCAGCCAGGACACTAGCGGGGGTGTCCACGAGCAGTACTTC.

V gene TRBV5-6 combines with J gene TRBJ1-2, with D uncertain. The CDR3 sequence is 11 residues long. Trimming stripped 4 bases from V and 8 bases from J, with 9 bases between. The germline V gene has CDR1 SGHDT and CDR2 YYEEEE. The CDR3 DNA reads TGTGCCAGCAGCCTCGATCGGGGCTACACCTTC. It specifies CASSLDRGYTF.

The chain has TRBV4-1 and TRBJ2-2; 7 positions agree with TRBD2. V dropped 1 base and J dropped 3; count of bases not matched to a gene: 8. The germline gives CDR1 MGHRA, CDR2 YSYEKL. The CDR3 covers 17 residues. Here the CDR3 reads CASSQVHGGSDTGELFF. Written as DNA, the CDR3 is TGCGCCAGCAGCCAAGTTCACGGGGGGTCGGACACCGGGGAGCTGTTTTTT.

The rearrangement uses TRBV2 and TRBJ2-3; D ambiguous. Trimming shortened V by 5 bases and J by 8 bases, and 8 bases separated the two germline ends. CDR3 length: 11 amino acids. The germline gives CDR1 SNHLY, CDR2 FYNNEI. DNA for the CDR3: TGTGCCAGCAGTTGGCGAGGTACGCAGTATTTT. It is translated as CASSWRGTQYF.

The J gene is TRBJ2-3, the V gene TRBV7-6; 10 positions agree with TRBD2. The CDR3 spans 16 residues. V was clipped by 5 bases and J by 2 bases; unmatched bases: 7. Germline lookup yields CDR1 SGHVS and CDR2 FNYEAQ. The CDR3 sequence is CASSALAGGPTDTQYF. In DNA form, the CDR3 reads TGTGCCAGCAGCGCCTTAGCGGGAGGCCCCACAGATACGCAGTATTTT.

V and J are TRBV4-1 and TRBJ2-3; no clear D. V shed 1 base and J shed 1 base, with 9 bases lying between them. Looked up from germline, CDR1 is MGHRA and CDR2 is YSYEKL. This CDR3 contains 15 residues. The CDR3 here is CASSQVPPGTDTQYF. CDR3 DNA: TGCGCCAGCAGCCAAGTCCCCCCGGGCACAGATACGCAGTATTTT.

The chain uses TRBV2 and TRBJ2-7; 8 bases map to TRBD1. The CDR3 is made up of 16 amino acids. Trimming at V came to 4 bases and at J to 5 bases, leaving 13 bases not matched to a gene. Germline V gives CDR1 SNHLY, CDR2 FYNNEI. The DNA for the CDR3 is TGTGCCAGCAGTGGAGGACAGGGCGGAAGTCTCCACGAGCAGTACTTC. Translation: CASSGGQGGSLHEQYF.

The genes are TRBV28 and TRBJ2-3; a weak D match, TRBD1 (6 bases). The germline CDR1 and CDR2 sequences are MDHEN and SYDVKM. The germline V and J ends were trimmed by 3 bases and 4 bases, with 17 bases remaining between them. The CDR3 extends over 16 amino acids. The CDR3 here is CASSFAGARIPDTQYF. The CDR3 DNA sequence: TGTGCCAGCAGTTTTGCAGGGGCTCGCATCCCAGATACGCAGTATTTT.

CDR3 sequence (DNA): TGCGCCAGCAGGGCGGACATGAACACTGAAGCTTTCTTT. Translating gives CASRADMNTEAFF. The chain is built from TRBV5-1 and TRBJ1-1; TRBD1 might be the D (5 bases). CDR1 and CDR2 from the germline V gene are SGHRS and YFSETQ. V was trimmed by 5 bases and J by 0 bases, leaving 8 bases between them. This CDR3 has 13 residues.

This clone turned up a few times. The rearrangement links TRBV6-6 to TRBJ1-5; D uncertain. This CDR3 contains 14 residues. The V end was cut by 4 bases, the J end by 2 bases, with 9 bases between. The V gene's germline CDR1 is MNHNY and CDR2 SVGAGI (reference sequence). The CDR3 reads CASSSGRGNQPQHF. CDR3 nucleotide sequence: TGTGCCAGCAGTTCGGGGAGGGGCAATCAGCCCCAGCATTTT.

The chain has TRBV7-8 and TRBJ2-2; perhaps TRBD1 as D (5 bases). Looked up from germline, CDR1 is SGHVS and CDR2 is FQNEAQ. The V end was cut by 5 bases, the J end by 7 bases, with 11 bases between. The CDR3 extends over 13 amino acids. The CDR3 bases are TGTGCCAGCAGCCTACCAGACAGCGGGGAGCTGTTTTTT. Translating it yields CASSLPDSGELFF.